This entry lists 8 T cell receptor beta chains sequenced from one sample in a study of T cells in narcolepsy (dated by TCRdb to about 2018). Receptor amplification or capture employed the immunoSEQ multiplex PCR assay. What TCRdb holds here is the immuneACCESS table cut down to in-frame rearrangements. Part of the clones is not present; checked against another copy, under half of the missing clones reflect an unresolved V gene, and the others are unexplained. The sample table holds some 34,000 clones, of which roughly nine tenths were seen once. The leading ten clones occupy more than 0.95% of the sample. The sequenced sample was CD45RA- memory CD4+ T cells from PBMCs. The cell subset or site label corresponds to: memory T cells sorted ex vivo from peripheral blood. The source of these receptors is a human donor with narcolepsy.

The chain joins TRBV6-6 to TRBJ1-2, with D hard to call. V was clipped by 7 bases and J by 3 bases, with 12 bases between them. The CDR3 runs 13 residues. Germline V gives CDR1 MNHNY, CDR2 SVGAGI (reference sequence). For the CDR3, the DNA is TGTGCCAGCAACGGACCGGCTGACTATGGCTACACCTTC. Its translation: CASNGPADYGYTF.

This rearrangement joins TRBV7-2 to TRBJ2-7, with TRBD1 as a possible D gene (6 bases). CDR1 and CDR2 from the germline V gene are SGHTA and FQGNSA. This CDR3 is built from 16 residues. Between the trimmed V and J ends, which lost 5 bases and 5 bases, there was a span of 22 bases. The CDR3 DNA is TGTGCCAGCAGCCGGGACACTTCATCTTCAGGGCACGAGCAGTACTTC. This encodes CASSRDTSSSGHEQYF.

This clone showed up just once. The chain is built from TRBV28 and TRBJ2-4; no definite D call. Germline CDR1 MDHEN, CDR2 SYDVKM. This CDR3 has 20 amino acids. V was clipped by 3 bases and J by 0 bases, with 24 bases between them. As DNA, the CDR3 is TGTGCCAGCAGTTTTTCCTTTCCCCTAAGTTCCCCGTTAGCCAAAAACATTCAGTACTTC. It specifies CASSFSFPLSSPLAKNIQYF.

The V gene is TRBV6-5, the J gene TRBJ2-6; D remains ambiguous. Trimming pared 2 bases from V and 0 bases from J, leaving 5 bases between. Germline values: CDR1 MNHEY, CDR2 SVGAGI. CDR3 size: 15 residues. CDR3 sequence: CASSYEPSGANVLTF. The CDR3 DNA reads as TGTGCCAGCAGTTACGAACCCTCTGGGGCCAACGTCCTGACTTTC.

V usage is TRBV18 and J usage is TRBJ2-5; possible D gene TRBD2, 5 bases. This CDR3 has 15 amino acids. The germline V and J ends were trimmed by 1 base and 1 base, with 10 bases remaining between them. The germline V gene encodes CDR1 KGHSH and CDR2 LQKENI. CDR3 in DNA: TGTGCCAGCTCACCACTTGACGGGATCCAAGAGACCCAGTACTTC. This translates into CASSPLDGIQETQYF. The full variable domain, rest sourced from reference TRBV18 and TRBJ2-5, is NAGVMQNPRHLVRRRGQEARLRCSPMKGHSHVYWYRQLPEEGLKFMVYLQKENIIDESGMPKERFSAEFPKEGPSILRIQQVVRGDSAAYFCASSPLDGIQETQYFGPGTRLLVL.

The chain combines TRBV7-2 with TRBJ2-1; tentative D call: TRBD1 (5 bases). The length of the CDR3 is 16 residues. The V gene lost 3 bases and the J gene lost 6 bases, with 18 bases spanning the gap. Germline assignment: CDR1 SGHTA and CDR2 FQGNSA. The CDR3 region has the DNA TGTGCCAGCAGCTTGACGAGCTTCTCCAGGGCCAATGAGCAGTTCTTC. Its translation: CASSLTSFSRANEQFF.

This chain connects TRBV4-2 to TRBJ2-3, with a weak D call TRBD1 (6 bases). In germline, CDR1 is LGHNA, CDR2 YNFKEQ. The CDR3 is made up of 16 amino acids. Trimming shortened V by 4 bases and J by 1 base, and 15 bases separated the two germline ends. The CDR3 reads CASSPQGGGGTDTQYF. The CDR3 DNA is TGTGCCAGCAGCCCACAGGGTGGTGGGGGCACAGATACGCAGTATTTT.

This chain connects TRBV27 to TRBJ1-1; the match to TRBD1 covers 7 bases. Germline CDR1 reads MNHEY; CDR2 reads SMNVEV (reference sequence). This CDR3 comprises 15 residues. The J segment lost 4 bases and the V segment lost 4 bases, leaving 9 bases of the junction unmatched. The CDR3 protein is CASSSRQGSITEAFF. The CDR3 coding sequence is TGTGCCAGCAGTTCTCGACAGGGAAGTATCACTGAAGCTTTCTTT.